A selection of T cell receptor beta chains follows, all from one sample in a study of glioma-infiltrating T cells. TCRdb analysed the multiplex PCR reads with MiXCR anew, one entry per CDR3 protein. In the table there are around 2,800 distinct CDR3 sequences, around 34% of which are singletons. Sequenced sample: glioma tissue, nonneoplastic brain tissue, or PBMCs (not recorded which). The receptors stem from a human donor with low-grade glioma or glioblastoma, undergoing nonglioma brain surgery, or in good health (not recorded which). CDR3s leave out the opening cysteine and the closing phenylalanine or tryptophan.

TRBV6-1	TRBJ2-2	ARTRGHSLCPGELF
TRBV12-3/TRBV12-4	TRBJ2-7	ASSHLAGGLYEQY
TRBV7-8	TRBJ2-2	ASSFVSANTGELF
TRBV6-2/TRBV6-3	TRBJ1-1	ETNLPGQGLVEAF
TRBV7-9	TRBJ2-6	ASSPDRGLTSGANVLT
TRBV3-1	TRBJ2-7	ASSRLWGEQC
TRBV7-9	TRBJ1-1	ASSSLGDIEAF
TRBV7-2	TRBJ1-2	ASSLDRMNYGYT
TRBV19	TRBJ1-6	ASSIGNSPLH
TRBV29-1	TRBJ2-1	SVERGWANNEQF
TRBV19	TRBJ2-7	ASSIVGLSYEQY
TRBV12-5	TRBJ2-7	ASGLIITGTAYEQY
TRBV5-1	TRBJ2-3	ASSFPGETDTQY
TRBV19	TRBJ1-2	ASSGQNGYT
TRBV3-1	TRBJ2-7	ASSQAGGVSYEQY
TRBV4-2	TRBJ2-1	ASSQTSGNEQF
TRBV5-1	TRBJ2-3	ASSLVGAVDTQY
TRBV19	TRBJ1-5	ASSIREGWDQPQH
TRBV6-6	TRBJ2-4	ASSCAGDPTDTQY
TRBV7-9	TRBJ1-2	ASSLESTNYGYT
TRBV6-1	TRBJ1-3	ASSGTGNTIY
TRBV29-1	TRBJ2-5	SGAKETQY
TRBV3-1	TRBJ2-3	ASSQDLGSTDTQY
TRBV7-3	TRBJ2-3	ASSRGGGTLFEDTQY
TRBV6-1	TRBJ1-2	ASSYRGFTNYCYT
TRBV6-2/TRBV6-3	TRBJ2-1	ASRSSGGYEQF
TRBV18	TRBJ1-1	ASSPTGNTEDL
TRBV19	TRBJ1-2	ASGSPTDRGGYT
TRBV20-1	TRBJ1-4	SAVKDEKLF
TRBV6-2/TRBV6-3	TRBJ2-5	ASRYRRAQETKY
TRBV6-2/TRBV6-3	TRBJ2-5	ASSYTFKQETQY
TRBV12-3/TRBV12-4	TRBJ2-1	ASSLEGWGYNEQF
TRBV18	TRBJ1-1	ASSPAGVLGGTEAF
TRBV27	TRBJ1-2	ASSTLGQGTHGYT
TRBV7-9	TRBJ1-1	ASSGRWVAEAF
TRBV2	TRBJ2-6	ASRLLGTVVSGANVLT
TRBV3-1	TRBJ2-5	ASSRLAGGRETQY
TRBV10-3	TRBJ1-2	AIRASQAANYGYT
TRBV7-9	TRBJ2-7	ASSTEGRVGYEQY
TRBV4-2	TRBJ1-2	AGSQDGLIDGYT
TRBV5-4	TRBJ1-3	ASSLAGSGNTIY
TRBV6-6	TRBJ2-7	ASSGEGVGGYERY
TRBV29-1	TRBJ1-2	SVSLRDIGGYA
TRBV14	TRBJ1-1	ASSQDRLPGSAF
TRBV11-3	TRBJ2-3	ASSPGDISRTDTQY
TRBV5-1	TRBJ1-1	ASSSTRDRGGTEAF
TRBV25-1	TRBJ1-1	ASSSSGQGFLDTEAF
TRBV7-2	TRBJ2-7	ASSSWTSGDEQY
TRBV20-1	TRBJ1-1	SSLFDISNTDAF
TRBV19	TRBJ2-2	ASSLGNSRGELF
TRBV20-1	TRBJ2-3	SARVGLAGFPDTQY
TRBV5-4	TRBJ1-2	ASSTDRGFYGYT
TRBV30	TRBJ1-1	AWSVRGHSNTEAF
TRBV6-6	TRBJ2-3	ASSYRGGPDTQY